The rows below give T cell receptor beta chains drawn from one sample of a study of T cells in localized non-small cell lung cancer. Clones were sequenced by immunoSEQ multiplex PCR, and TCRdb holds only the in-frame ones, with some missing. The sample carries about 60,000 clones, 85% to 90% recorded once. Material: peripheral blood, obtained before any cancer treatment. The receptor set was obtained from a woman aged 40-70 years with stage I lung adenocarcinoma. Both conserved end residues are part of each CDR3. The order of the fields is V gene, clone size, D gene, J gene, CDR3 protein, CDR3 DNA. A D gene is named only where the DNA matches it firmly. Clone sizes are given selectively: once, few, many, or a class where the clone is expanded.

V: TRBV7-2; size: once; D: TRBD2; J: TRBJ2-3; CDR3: CASTLTSGISTDTQYF; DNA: TGTGCCAGCACCCTGACTAGCGGGATCAGCACAGATACGCAGTATTTT
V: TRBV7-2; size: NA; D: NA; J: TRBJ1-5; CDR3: CASSLEWGAWEQPQHF; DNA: TGTGCCAGCAGCTTAGAGTGGGGCGCATGGGAACAGCCCCAGCATTTT
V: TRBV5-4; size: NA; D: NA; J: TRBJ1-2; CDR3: CASRGERDTANYGYTF; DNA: TGTGCCAGCAGGGGGGAGCGGGACACAGCTAACTATGGCTACACCTTC
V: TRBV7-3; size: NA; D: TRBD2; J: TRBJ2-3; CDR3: CASSLAVTNTDTQYF; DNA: TGTGCCAGCAGCCTAGCGGTAACCAACACAGATACGCAGTATTTT
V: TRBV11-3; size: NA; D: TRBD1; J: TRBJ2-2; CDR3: CASSLWDRTNTGELFF; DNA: TGTGCCAGCAGCTTGTGGGACAGGACGAACACCGGGGAGCTGTTTTTT
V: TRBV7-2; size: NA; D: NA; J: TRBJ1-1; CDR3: CASSSRGIWGAFF; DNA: TGTGCCAGCAGCTCCCGGGGAATATGGGGAGCTTTCTTT
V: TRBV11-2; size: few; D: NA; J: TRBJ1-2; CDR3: CASSFSLYGYTF; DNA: TGTGCCAGCAGCTTTTCCCTCTATGGCTACACCTTC
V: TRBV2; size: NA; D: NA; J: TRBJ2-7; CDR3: CASGTSYEQYF; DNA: TGTGCCAGCGGAACCTCCTACGAGCAGTACTTC
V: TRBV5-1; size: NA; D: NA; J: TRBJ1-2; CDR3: CASSEAGSNYGYTF; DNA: TGCGCCAGCTCCGAGGCAGGGAGCAACTATGGCTACACCTTC
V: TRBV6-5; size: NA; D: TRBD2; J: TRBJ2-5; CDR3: CASSNRLAGSETQYF; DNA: TGTGCCAGCAGTAACCGACTAGCGGGAAGCGAGACCCAGTACTTC
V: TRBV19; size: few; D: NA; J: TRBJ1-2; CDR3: CASSIDLQSPDGYTF; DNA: TGTGCCAGTAGTATAGACCTCCAATCGCCTGATGGCTACACCTTC
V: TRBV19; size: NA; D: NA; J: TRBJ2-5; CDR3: CASSIQGSQETQYF; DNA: TGTGCCAGTAGTATCCAGGGATCGCAAGAGACCCAGTACTTC
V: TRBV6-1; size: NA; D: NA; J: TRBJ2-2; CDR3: CASNQGLGGELFF; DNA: TGTGCCAGTAATCAGGGACTTGGCGGGGAGCTGTTTTTT
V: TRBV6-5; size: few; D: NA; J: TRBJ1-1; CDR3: CASSYYGNTDTEAFF; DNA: TGTGCCAGCAGTTACTATGGGAACACCGACACTGAAGCTTTCTTT
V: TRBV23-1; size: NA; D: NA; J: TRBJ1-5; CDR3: CASTPDSKHQPQHF; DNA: TGCGCCAGCACCCCCGACAGTAAACATCAGCCCCAGCATTTT
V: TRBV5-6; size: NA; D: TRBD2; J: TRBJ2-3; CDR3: CASSLQGLAGGTDTQYF; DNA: TGTGCCAGCAGCTTGCAAGGACTAGCGGGGGGAACAGATACGCAGTATTTT
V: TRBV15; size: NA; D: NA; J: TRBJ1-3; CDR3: CATSGVFGGNTIYF; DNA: TGTGCCACCAGCGGTGTGTTCGGCGGAAACACCATATATTTT
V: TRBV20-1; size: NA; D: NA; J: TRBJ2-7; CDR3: CSATGPIEQYF; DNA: TGCAGTGCGACCGGGCCCATCGAGCAGTACTTC
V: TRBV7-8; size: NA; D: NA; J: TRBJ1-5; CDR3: CASSLAGGPGSNQPQHF; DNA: TGTGCCAGCAGCTTAGCCGGCGGCCCTGGGAGCAATCAGCCCCAGCATTTT
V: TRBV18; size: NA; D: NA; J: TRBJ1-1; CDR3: CASSSPSGWNTEAFF; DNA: TGTGCCAGCTCGTCCCCCTCAGGGTGGAACACTGAAGCTTTCTTT
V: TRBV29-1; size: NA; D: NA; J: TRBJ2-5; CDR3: CSVERASQETQYF; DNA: TGCAGCGTTGAAAGGGCCTCGCAAGAGACCCAGTACTTC
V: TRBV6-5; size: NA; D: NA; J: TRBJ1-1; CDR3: CASSGPMRTEAFF; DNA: TGTGCCAGCAGTGGCCCCATGCGGACTGAAGCTTTCTTT
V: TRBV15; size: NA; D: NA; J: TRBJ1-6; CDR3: CATSRDDLLYNSPLHF; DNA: TGTGCCACCAGCAGAGATGACCTTCTCTATAATTCACCCCTCCACTTT
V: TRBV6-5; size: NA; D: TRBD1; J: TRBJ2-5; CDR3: CASRGQEETQYF; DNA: TGTGCCAGCAGGGGACAGGAAGAGACCCAGTACTTC
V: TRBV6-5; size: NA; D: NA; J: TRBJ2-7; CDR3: CASSYGQLAYEQYF; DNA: TGTGCCAGCAGTTACGGGCAGTTAGCCTACGAGCAGTACTTC
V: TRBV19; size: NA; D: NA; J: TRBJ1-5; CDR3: CASSPGPSNQPQHF; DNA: TGTGCCAGTAGTCCGGGACCCAGCAATCAGCCCCAGCATTTT
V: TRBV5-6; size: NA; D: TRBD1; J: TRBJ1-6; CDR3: CASSLEGQGQSPLHF; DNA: TGTGCCAGCAGCTTGGAGGGACAGGGCCAATCACCCCTCCACTTT
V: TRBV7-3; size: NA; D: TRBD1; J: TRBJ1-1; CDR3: CASSPDTGGEAFF; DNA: TGTGCCAGCAGCCCCGACACAGGGGGGGAAGCTTTCTTT
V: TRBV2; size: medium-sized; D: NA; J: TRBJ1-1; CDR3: CASTIGQTNTEAFF; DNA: TGTGCCAGCACCATCGGACAGACGAACACTGAAGCTTTCTTT
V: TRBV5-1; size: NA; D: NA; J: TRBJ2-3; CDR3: CASRTTASHTDTQYF; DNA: TGCGCCAGCAGGACTACAGCGAGCCACACAGATACGCAGTATTTT
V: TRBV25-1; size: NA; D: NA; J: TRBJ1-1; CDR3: CASSEGVWSGMTTEAFF; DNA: TGTGCCAGCAGTGAGGGGGTCTGGAGCGGAATGACCACTGAAGCTTTCTTT
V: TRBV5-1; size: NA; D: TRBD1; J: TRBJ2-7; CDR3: CASSIGQGPYEQYF; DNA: TGCGCCAGCAGCATTGGACAGGGACCCTACGAGCAGTACTTC
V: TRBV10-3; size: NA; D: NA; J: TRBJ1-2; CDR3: CAISGRGNYGYTF; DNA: TGTGCCATCAGTGGACGGGGGAACTATGGCTACACCTTC
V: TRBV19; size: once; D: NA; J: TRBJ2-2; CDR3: CASRSGLEDTGELFF; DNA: TGTGCCAGTAGATCAGGGCTTGAGGACACCGGGGAGCTGTTTTTT
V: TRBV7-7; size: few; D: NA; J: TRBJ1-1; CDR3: CASSQHGNTEAFF; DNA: TGTGCTAGCTCGCAGCATGGGAACACTGAAGCTTTCTTT
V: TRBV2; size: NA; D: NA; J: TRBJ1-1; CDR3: CASSLTGQRTEAFF; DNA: TGTGCCAGCAGCCTCACAGGGCAACGGACTGAAGCTTTCTTT
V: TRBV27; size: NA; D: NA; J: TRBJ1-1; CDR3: CASSLYSQNTEAFF; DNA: TGTGCCAGCAGTTTGTACTCTCAGAACACTGAAGCTTTCTTT
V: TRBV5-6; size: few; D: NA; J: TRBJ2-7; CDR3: CASSLSGHSYEQYF; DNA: TGTGCCAGCAGCTTGTCGGGACACTCCTACGAGCAGTACTTC
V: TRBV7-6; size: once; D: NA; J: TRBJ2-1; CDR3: CASSLGGPTINEQFF; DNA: TGTGCCAGCAGCTTAGGGGGACCCACGATCAATGAGCAGTTCTTC
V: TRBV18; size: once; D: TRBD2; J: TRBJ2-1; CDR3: CASSSAGGGTYNEQFF; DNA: TGTGCCAGCTCATCAGCCGGGGGGGGTACCTACAATGAGCAGTTCTTC
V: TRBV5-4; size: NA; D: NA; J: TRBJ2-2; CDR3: CASSPDSYTGELFF; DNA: TGTGCCAGCAGCCCGGACAGCTACACCGGGGAGCTGTTTTTT
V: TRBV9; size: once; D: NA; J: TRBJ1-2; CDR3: CASSVAHTELYYGYTF; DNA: TGTGCCAGCAGCGTAGCTCATACAGAACTTTACTATGGCTACACCTTC
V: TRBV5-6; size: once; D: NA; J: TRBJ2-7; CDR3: CASSPEGTYEQYF; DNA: TGTGCCAGCAGCCCGGAAGGTACCTACGAGCAGTACTTC
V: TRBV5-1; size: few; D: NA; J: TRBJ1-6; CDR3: CASSLENSPLHF; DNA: TGCGCCAGCAGCTTGGAGAATTCACCCCTCCACTTT
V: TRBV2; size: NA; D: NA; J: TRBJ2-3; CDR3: CASSQTGRGTDTQYF; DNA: TGTGCCAGCAGTCAGACAGGGAGGGGCACAGATACGCAGTATTTT
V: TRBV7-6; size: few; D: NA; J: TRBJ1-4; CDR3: CASSRDGGRVREKLFF; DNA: TGTGCCAGCAGCCGGGATGGGGGCAGGGTTCGAGAAAAACTGTTTTTT
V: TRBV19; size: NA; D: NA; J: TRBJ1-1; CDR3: CASSTPRYDRLNTEAFF; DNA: TGTGCCAGTAGTACCCCCCGGTATGACAGGTTGAACACTGAAGCTTTCTTT